The 11 T cell receptor beta chains below all came from one sample that was sequenced in a study of blood T cells in healthy people across ages. A sample-barcoded 5' primer and a J-beta primer mix were used in a second PCR of roughly 6 to 11 cycles. TCRdb re-called the 5' RACE reads with MiXCR, one entry per CDR3 protein. The sample contains around 1,000,000 distinct CDR3 sequences, about 25% of which appear only once. These data also formed part of another study, on T cells of mothers and their children.

The sequencing input was blood. These receptors came from a girl aged 2 to 9 in good health.

A few counts support this clonotype. The chain combines TRBV4-1 with TRBJ2-3; TRBD2 matches at 10 bases. Germline loops: CDR1 MGHRA, CDR2 YSYEKL. The length of the CDR3 is 18 residues. Trimming took 0 bases from V and 3 from J; bases not matched to a gene: 9. CDR3 amino acids: CASSQDGGPSGRTDTQYF. The CDR3 bases are TGCGCCAGCAGCCAAGATGGAGGGCCTAGCGGGAGAACAGATACGCAGTATTTT.

This clonotype was recorded a few times. The chain couples TRBV2 to TRBJ2-1, with D unclear. V gave up 1 base and J gave up 8 bases, with 15 bases separating them. Germline V CDR1 and CDR2: SNHLY, FYNNEI. CDR3 length: 15 residues. Here the CDR3 DNA reads TGTGCCAGCAGTGAAGAAGTGTTAGCTGGGGATGAGCAGTTCTTC. Its translation: CASSEEVLAGDEQFF.

This clonotype has more than one count but fewer than ten. The V gene is TRBV11-1, the J gene TRBJ2-5; weak D call: TRBD1 (5 bases). Germline V gives CDR1 SGHAT, CDR2 FQDESV (reference sequence). V lost 4 bases, J lost 2 bases, and 14 bases lay in between. This CDR3 is 15 amino acids long. The CDR3 here is CASSSLQTAQETQYF. CDR3 bases: TGTGCCAGCAGCTCGTTACAGACAGCACAAGAGACCCAGTACTTC.

The J gene is TRBJ2-5, the V gene TRBV10-2; no definite D call. Trimming stripped 8 bases from V and 10 bases from J, with 14 bases between. Germline loops: CDR1 WSHSY, CDR2 SAAADI. This CDR3 is built from 11 residues. CDR3 in amino acids: CASGISGHQYF. Here the CDR3 DNA reads TGCGCCAGCGGAATCTCCGGGCACCAGTACTTC.

This clonotype was recorded a few times. J is TRBJ1-4 and V is TRBV12-3 or TRBV12-4, with a weak D call TRBD1 (5 bases). The CDR3 loop spans 15 amino acids. Trimming removed 7 bases at V and 0 bases at J, with 12 bases between. The CDR3 sequence is CASTRRGTTNEKLFF. The CDR3 coding sequence is TGTGCCAGCACCCGGCGGGGCACAACTAATGAAAAACTGTTTTTT.

As for this clonotype: Mismatch with germline at one junction end may stem from a read error. This chain connects TRBV9 to TRBJ2-7; 9 nucleotides line up with TRBD1. The CDR3 sequence is 15 residues long. The germline V gene encodes CDR1 SGDLS and CDR2 YYNGEE. As DNA, the CDR3 is TGTGCCAGCAGTGTAGAGGGGAGGACAGGGGACGAGCAGTACTTC. Amino acid sequence: CASSVEGRTGDEQYF.

This clonotype appeared a few times. The rearrangement links TRBV7-9 to TRBJ2-5; 9 nucleotides line up with TRBD2. Judging by the DNA end, TRBJ2-1 fits better; the J call may be wrong. The germline V gene has CDR1 SEHNR and CDR2 FQNEAQ (reference sequence). The CDR3 loop spans 16 amino acids. In DNA, the CDR3 is TGTGCCAGCAGCTCCTTAGCGGGAGCTACCTACAATGAGCAGTTCTTC. It is translated as CASSSLAGATYNEQFF.

The table lists this clonotype with a few counts. The chain is built from TRBV4-1 and TRBJ1-5; D not certain. The CDR3 extends over 14 amino acids. The V gene's germline CDR1 is MGHRA and CDR2 YSYEKL. Trimming left V 4 bases short and J 10 bases short, with 17 bases between. The CDR3, as DNA: TGCGCCAGCAGCCTCACTCGGACGGGAGAACCCCAGCATTTT. Residues: CASSLTRTGEPQHF.

This chain joins TRBV9 and TRBJ2-5; TRBD2 is a possible D gene (6 bases). With the DNA end fitting TRBJ2-1 better, the J assignment may be wrong. This CDR3 is built from 15 residues. Germline assignment: CDR1 SGDLS and CDR2 YYNGEE. Here the CDR3 DNA reads TGTGCCAGCAGCGTAGATGGCGCGGGATACAATGAGCAGTTCTTC. Translating gives CASSVDGAGYNEQFF.

The chain combines TRBV29-1 with TRBJ2-1, with 7 bases lining up with TRBD2. The CDR3 runs to 13 residues. Germline CDR1 SQVTM, CDR2 ANQGSEA. The junction had 8 bases not matched to a gene; V was cut back by 7 bases and J by 5 bases. This chain's CDR3 is CSGGTTGHNEQFF. In nucleotides, the CDR3 is TGCAGCGGGGGGACTACCGGTCACAATGAGCAGTTCTTC.

The chain joins TRBV12-3 or TRBV12-4 to TRBJ2-5; TRBD2 matches at 7 bases. This CDR3 comprises 16 residues. V shed 0 bases, J shed 5 bases, and the junction held 9 bases outside the gene matches. DNA of the CDR3: TGTGCCAGCAGTTTAGCCCACGGGGGGAGAGGGGAGACCCAGTACTTC. Protein: CASSLAHGGRGETQYF.